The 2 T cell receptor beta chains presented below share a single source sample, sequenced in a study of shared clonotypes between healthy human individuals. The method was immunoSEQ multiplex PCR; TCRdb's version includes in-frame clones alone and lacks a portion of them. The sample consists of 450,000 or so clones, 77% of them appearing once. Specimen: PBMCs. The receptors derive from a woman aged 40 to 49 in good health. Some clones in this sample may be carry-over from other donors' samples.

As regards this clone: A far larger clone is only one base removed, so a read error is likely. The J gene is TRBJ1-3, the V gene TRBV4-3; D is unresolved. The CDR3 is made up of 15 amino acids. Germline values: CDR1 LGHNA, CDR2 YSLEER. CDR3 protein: CASSQSGLSGSTIYF. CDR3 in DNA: TGCGCCAGCAGCCAATCCGGCCTTAGTGGAAGCACCATATATTTT.

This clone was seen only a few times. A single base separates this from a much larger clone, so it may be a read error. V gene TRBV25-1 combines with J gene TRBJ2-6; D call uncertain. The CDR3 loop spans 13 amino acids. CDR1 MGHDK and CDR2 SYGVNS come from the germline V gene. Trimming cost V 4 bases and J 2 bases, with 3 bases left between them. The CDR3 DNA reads TGTGCCAGCAGTGTACCTGGGGCCAACGTCCTGACTTTC. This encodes CASSVPGANVLTF. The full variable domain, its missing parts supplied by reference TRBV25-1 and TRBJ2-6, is EADIYQTPRYLVIGTGKKITLECSQTMGHDKMYWYQQDPGMELHLIHYSYGVNSTEKGDLSSESTVSRIRTEHFPLTLESARPSHTSQYLCASSVPGANVLTFGAGSRLTVL.